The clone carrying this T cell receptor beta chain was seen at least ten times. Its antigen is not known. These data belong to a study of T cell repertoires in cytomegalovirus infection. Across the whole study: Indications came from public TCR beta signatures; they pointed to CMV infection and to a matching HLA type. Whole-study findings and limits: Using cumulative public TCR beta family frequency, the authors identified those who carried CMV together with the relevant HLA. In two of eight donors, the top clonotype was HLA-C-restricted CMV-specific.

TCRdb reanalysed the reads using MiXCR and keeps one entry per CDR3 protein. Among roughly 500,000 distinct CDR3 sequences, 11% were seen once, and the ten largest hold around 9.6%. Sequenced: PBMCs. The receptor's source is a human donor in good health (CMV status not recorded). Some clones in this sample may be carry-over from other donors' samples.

In nucleotides, the CDR3 is TGTGCCAGCAGCCCCGGCAATAGTTGGCAGGGGAGCACAGATACGCAGTATTTT. Amino acid sequence: CASSPGNSWQGSTDTQYF. The chain joins TRBV11-1 to TRBJ2-3; tentative D call: TRBD1 (6 bases). The length of the CDR3 is 18 residues. CDR1 is SGHAT and CDR2 is FQDESV in the germline V gene (reference sequence). Trimming shortened V by 5 bases and J by 0 bases, and 21 bases separated the two germline ends.